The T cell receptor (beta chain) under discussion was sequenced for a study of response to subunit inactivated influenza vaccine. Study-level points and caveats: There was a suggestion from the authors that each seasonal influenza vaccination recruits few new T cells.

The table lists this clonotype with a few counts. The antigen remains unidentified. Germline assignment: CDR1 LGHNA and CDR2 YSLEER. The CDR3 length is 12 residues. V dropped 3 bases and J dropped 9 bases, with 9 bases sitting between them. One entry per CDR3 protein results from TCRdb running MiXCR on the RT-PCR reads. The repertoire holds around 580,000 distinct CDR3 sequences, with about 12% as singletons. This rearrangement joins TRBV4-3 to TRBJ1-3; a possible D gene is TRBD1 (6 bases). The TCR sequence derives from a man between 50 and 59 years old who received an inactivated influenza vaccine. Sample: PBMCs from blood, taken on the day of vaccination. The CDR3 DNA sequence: TGCGCCAGCAGCCAGGACAGACGCACCATATATTTT. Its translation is CASSQDRRTIYF.